This TCR beta chain was recovered during a study of molecular identifiers for immune sequencing clone quantification. Turning to the study itself: In replicates, RNA from around 20,000 or 100,000 naive CD8 cells was divided five ways and four parts were sequenced.

This clonotype was seen a few times. Sorting was used to obtain naive CD8 T cells (CD8+CD4-CCR7+CD45RA+). J gave up 9 bases and V 5 bases, and 4 bases lay outside the gene matches. The CDR3 length is 12 residues. Germline values: CDR1 MNHNS, CDR2 SASEGT. Previously described methods with listed TCR primers produced the bulk TCR libraries. MiXCR, applied by TCRdb to the PCR reads, yields one record per CDR3 protein. Of more than 85,000 distinct CDR3 sequences detected, 30% to 35% appear once; the ten largest clones hold 9.5% to 10%. The specimen was naive CD8+ T cells from blood, with Jurkat cell RNA spiked in. The subset was: FACS-sorted CD8+CD4-CCR7+CD45RA+ naive T cells. The sequence derives from a human donor in good health. Some libraries in this study had Jurkat cell RNA spiked in. The rearrangement links TRBV6-1 to TRBJ2-4; 7 bases are a match to TRBD1. The CDR3: CASSSRQGIQYF. The CDR3 region has the DNA TGTGCCAGCAGTTCCCGACAGGGCATTCAGTACTTC.